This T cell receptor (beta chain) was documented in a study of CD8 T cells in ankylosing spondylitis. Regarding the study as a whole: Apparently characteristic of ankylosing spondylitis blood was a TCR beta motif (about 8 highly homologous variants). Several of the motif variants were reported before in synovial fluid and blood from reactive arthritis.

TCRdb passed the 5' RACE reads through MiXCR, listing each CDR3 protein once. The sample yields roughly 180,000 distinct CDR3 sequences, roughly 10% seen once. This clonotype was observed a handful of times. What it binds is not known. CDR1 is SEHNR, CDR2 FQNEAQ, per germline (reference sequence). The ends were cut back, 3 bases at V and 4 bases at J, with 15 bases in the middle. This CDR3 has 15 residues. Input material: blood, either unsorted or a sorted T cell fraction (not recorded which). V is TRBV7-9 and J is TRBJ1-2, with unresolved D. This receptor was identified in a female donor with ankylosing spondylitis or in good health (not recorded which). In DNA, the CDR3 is TGTGCCAGCAGCTTTGAAGGACGTTCGAGCTATGGCTACACCTTC. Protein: CASSFEGRSSYGYTF.